A selection of T cell receptor beta chains follows, all from one sample in a study of T-cell memory formation after mild COVID-19. TCRdb independently ran MiXCR on the 5' RACE reads; one entry per CDR3 protein. The table has around 250,000 distinct CDR3 sequences, 15% to 20% seen once. Specimen: PBMCs or a T cell subset sorted from them (not recorded which). The receptors here all came from a young man who had mild COVID-19 (a few samples of this study predate the infection). Cell type and time point are not known. Both conserved end residues are part of each CDR3. D genes are given only for firm matches. The size of a clone is reported for some rows only, either as once, few or many, or as a class for expanded clones.

V	size	J	D	DNA	CDR3
TRBV10-3	NA	TRBJ2-7	NA	TGTGCCATCCATAAGGGGGGGGGCGACGAGCAGTACTTC	CAIHKGGGDEQYF
TRBV29-1	few	TRBJ1-1	NA	TGCAGCGCCCGTGGGAACACTGAAGCTTTCTTT	CSARGNTEAFF
TRBV4-3	few	TRBJ2-3	NA	TGCGCCAGCAGCCAGCTTCTCTCCACAGATACGCAGTATTTT	CASSQLLSTDTQYF
TRBV12-3/TRBV12-4	NA	TRBJ1-1	NA	TGTGCCAGCAGTGGGACTGTGGCCACTGAAGCTTTCTTT	CASSGTVATEAFF
TRBV7-2	few	TRBJ2-2	TRBD2	TGTGCCAGCAGCGGAAGACTAGCGGGGGCCGACGGCGGGGAGCTGTTTTTT	CASSGRLAGADGGELFF
TRBV10-3	NA	TRBJ2-3	NA	TGTGCCATCAATTCGGGGACAGATACGCAGTATTTT	CAINSGTDTQYF
TRBV20-1	few	TRBJ2-5	TRBD1	TGCAGTGCTACGAACAGGGGAGAGACCCAGTACTTC	CSATNRGETQYF
TRBV7-2	few	TRBJ2-4	NA	TGTGCCAGCAGCTTCAGGGGGGGCAACATTCAGTACTTC	CASSFRGGNIQYF
TRBV5-5	few	TRBJ2-7	TRBD1	TGTGCCAGCAGCCGGGGACAGGGTTTGGGCGAGCAGTACTTC	CASSRGQGLGEQYF
TRBV6-5	few	TRBJ2-1	NA	TGTGCCAGCAGTTACTCGCGGCGGGGGGACAGCTCCTACAATGAGCAGTTCTTC	CASSYSRRGDSSYNEQFF
TRBV11-2	few	TRBJ2-7	NA	TGTGCCAGCAGCTTAATGTCACCCCAGCAGTACTTC	CASSLMSPQQYF
TRBV29-1	NA	TRBJ2-5	NA	TGCAGCGTTGAAATGGTCCATGAGCGTAAAGAGACCCAGTACTTC	CSVEMVHERKETQYF
TRBV4-3	many	TRBJ2-5	NA	TGCGCCAGCAGCCAAGAATTCGTTGGGGGCCGCGAGACCCAGTACTTC	CASSQEFVGGRETQYF
TRBV4-3	few	TRBJ2-7	NA	TGCGCCAGCAGCCTTTACTTCATCAGGGCTGGAGGCTACGAGCAGTACTTC	CASSLYFIRAGGYEQYF
TRBV5-1	few	TRBJ2-3	NA	TGCGCCAGCAGCACGACCCTGGGCCTCACAGATACGCAGTATTTT	CASSTTLGLTDTQYF
TRBV7-8	NA	TRBJ2-1	NA	TGTGCCAGCAGCTACGGGAATGAATACAATGAGCAGTTCTTC	CASSYGNEYNEQFF
TRBV20-1	NA	TRBJ2-1	NA	TGCAGTGCGTTCGGGGTGAGCTCCTACAATGAGCAGTTCTTC	CSAFGVSSYNEQFF
TRBV7-2	NA	TRBJ2-3	NA	TGTGCCAGCAGCTTAGTGGTGGGGAGCACAGATACGCAGTATTTT	CASSLVVGSTDTQYF
TRBV20-1	NA	TRBJ2-3	NA	TGCAGTGCTAGAGATCTTTTGCGGACGCGTCGGGATGATACGCAGTATTTT	CSARDLLRTRRDDTQYF
TRBV6-2/TRBV6-3	few	TRBJ1-2	TRBD1	TGTGCCAGCAGTTACTTCCGGGACAGGGATAAAGATGGCTACACCTTC	CASSYFRDRDKDGYTF
TRBV7-2	few	TRBJ1-2	NA	TGTGCCAGCTCGACAATGCCGGACTATGGCTACACCTTC	CASSTMPDYGYTF
TRBV5-5	few	TRBJ1-5	NA	TGTGCCAGCAGCTTAGTGGGGGTTAGCAATCAGCCCCAGCATTTT	CASSLVGVSNQPQHF
TRBV27	NA	TRBJ1-5	NA	TGTGCCAGCAGTACTTTCGACAGCGCTCAGCCCCAGCATTTT	CASSTFDSAQPQHF
TRBV4-3	few	TRBJ1-3	NA	TGCGCCAGCAGCCAGGGCTCTGGAAACACCATATATTTT	CASSQGSGNTIYF
TRBV9	few	TRBJ1-1	NA	TGTGCCAGCAGCGTAGAGGAGGGGAACACTGAAGCTTTCTTT	CASSVEEGNTEAFF
TRBV5-1	NA	TRBJ2-1	NA	TGCGCCAGCAGCTCACCCCAGGGAGACTGGCTCGGGGATGAGCAGTTCTTC	CASSSPQGDWLGDEQFF